These 26 T cell receptor beta chains share one sample of origin, sequenced in a study of blood T cell repertoires in COVID-19 (dated by TCRdb to 2020 to 2021). To prepare the library, the immunoSEQ multiplex PCR assay was applied. Not all clones reach the TCRdb copy of this immuneACCESS table, which keeps in-frame sequences only. Checked studies attribute under half of the gap to unresolved V genes and leave the rest unexplained. The sample table records 120,000 or so clones; about four fifths of these occur just once. Of the sample, under 15% is held by the ten largest clones. The source material was peripheral blood. Receptors originate from a woman in her thirties who had recovered from COVID-19.

The chain recombines TRBV5-4 with TRBJ2-7, with D unresolved. The V and J ends lost 3 bases and 3 bases respectively, with 13 bases between them. The CDR3 has 14 residues. Germline V gene sequence: CDR1 SGHNT, CDR2 YYREEE (reference sequence). For the CDR3, the DNA is TGTGCCAGCAGCTCGCCGGGTCCAATCTACGAGCAGTACTTC. This codes for CASSSPGPIYEQYF.

The rearrangement links TRBV6-5 to TRBJ2-7; D unclear. Germline CDR1 is MNHEY and CDR2 is SVGAGI. CDR3 length equals 14 residues. V was trimmed by 6 bases and J by 0 bases, leaving 12 bases between them. CDR3 protein: CASSISRSSYEQYF. The DNA for the CDR3 is TGTGCCAGCAGCATTTCGAGAAGCTCCTACGAGCAGTACTTC.

The genes are TRBV9 and TRBJ1-1, with 8 nucleotides matching TRBD1. The CDR3 length is 13 residues. V trimming: 4 bases; J trimming: 8 bases; junction bases outside the gene matches: 7. Germline V gene data show CDR1 as SGDLS and CDR2 as YYNGEE. The CDR3 DNA follows: TGTGCCAGCAGCCCACAGACAGGGGAGGAAGCTTTCTTT. It yields the protein CASSPQTGEEAFF.

This rearrangement joins TRBV2 to TRBJ1-6, with D possibly TRBD1 on 5 matching bases. The V end was cut by 4 bases, the J end by 9 bases, with 13 bases between. The CDR3 extends over 14 amino acids. Germline V gene data show CDR1 as SNHLY and CDR2 as FYNNEI. The CDR3 bases are TGTGCCAGCAGTGCGGAAGGGGCGAGTTCACCCCTCCACTTT. Translating it yields CASSAEGASSPLHF.

The V and J genes are TRBV6-5 and TRBJ1-2; the D gene is possibly TRBD1 (6 bases). V lost 11 bases, J lost 0 bases, and 16 bases lay in between. This CDR3 contains 14 residues. In germline, CDR1 is MNHEY, CDR2 SVGAGI. In DNA, the CDR3 is TGTGCCTTTCACGACAGGCTAGCTAACTATGGCTACACCTTC. Its protein product is CAFHDRLANYGYTF.

The rearrangement joins TRBV11-2 to TRBJ1-5; 8 bases match TRBD1. The CDR3 has 13 amino acids. J lost 4 bases, V lost 5 bases, and 1 base had no gene match. Germline V gene sequence: CDR1 SGHAT, CDR2 FQNNGV. Written as DNA, the CDR3 is TGTGCCAGCAGCCGGGACAGGAATCAGCCCCAGCATTTT. This sequence encodes CASSRDRNQPQHF.

This clone was counted at least ten times. The sample holds other DNA sequences that translate to the same CDR3. The chain recombines TRBV7-9 with TRBJ2-3, with 9 bases matching TRBD1. V was clipped by 1 base and J by 3 bases; unmatched bases: 2. CDR3 length equals 15 residues. Germline loops: CDR1 SEHNR, CDR2 FQNEAQ (reference sequence). In DNA form, the CDR3 reads TGTGCCAGCAGCTTAGGACAGGGGGGGACAGATACGCAGTATTTT. Amino acids: CASSLGQGGTDTQYF.

This clone was observed once. CDR3 residues: CASSTTGTSGGNEQFF. The CDR3 nucleotides read TGCGCCAGCAGCACAACCGGGACTAGCGGGGGGAATGAGCAGTTCTTC. The V and J genes are TRBV5-1 and TRBJ2-1, with 15 positions matching TRBD2. The CDR3 runs to 16 residues. Germline assignment: CDR1 SGHRS and CDR2 YFSETQ. J was trimmed by 7 bases and V by 4 bases; bases with no gene match: 6.

This chain links TRBV5-6 with TRBJ1-2, with a tentative D call TRBD1 (5 bases). The germline V gene encodes CDR1 SGHDT and CDR2 YYEEEE. The V end lost 2 bases, the J end lost 0 bases, and 8 bases lay between the germline ends. The CDR3 is 14 amino acids. In DNA form, the CDR3 reads TGTGCCAGCAGCTTTCAGGGTACTAACTATGGCTACACCTTC. Amino acid sequence: CASSFQGTNYGYTF.

V is TRBV25-1 and J is TRBJ2-7; TRBD2 matches at 7 bases. The CDR3 runs to 16 residues. Germline trimming cut 2 bases from V and 9 bases from J; bases unmatched to any gene: 16. CDR1 MGHDK and CDR2 SYGVNS come from the germline V gene. The CDR3 nucleotides read TGTGCCAGCAGTGAAACCGGGGAGGGATTCAACAAAAGGCAGTACTTC. Protein product: CASSETGEGFNKRQYF.

The chain employs TRBV6-4 and TRBJ2-3; D ambiguous. This CDR3 comprises 16 residues. Germline CDR1 and CDR2: MRHNA and SNTAGT. Trimming removed 2 bases from V and 0 bases from J, with 12 bases in between. The CDR3 reads CASSDTLTLSTDTQYF. The CDR3 coding sequence is TGTGCCAGCAGTGACACACTGACACTTAGCACAGATACGCAGTATTTT.

The V call is TRBV30, the J call TRBJ1-6; D is ambiguous. The length of the CDR3 is 14 residues. V gave up 2 bases and J gave up 7 bases, with 12 bases separating them. The germline CDR1 and CDR2 sequences are GTSNPN and SVGIG (reference sequence). The DNA of the CDR3 is TGTGCCTGGAGTCCCGGGGTGGGAAATTCACCCCTCCACTTT. Encoded protein: CAWSPGVGNSPLHF.

V is TRBV7-6 and J is TRBJ1-3; D is unresolved. Germline CDR1 SGHVS, CDR2 FNYEAQ. The CDR3 extends over 16 amino acids. Trimming removed 5 bases from V and 0 bases from J, with 14 bases in between. CDR3 region: CASSSGRDGSGNTIYF. In nucleotides, the CDR3 is TGTGCCAGCAGCAGTGGACGGGATGGCTCTGGAAACACCATATATTTT.

This clone has just one count. The rearrangement joins TRBV6-5 to TRBJ1-1, with a tentative D call TRBD1 (5 bases). V was shortened by 7 bases and J by 1 base, with 16 bases between the two germline ends. The germline CDR1 and CDR2 sequences are MNHEY and SVGAGI. This CDR3 comprises 15 residues. The CDR3 loop is CASIHRGGQNTEAFF. The CDR3 nucleotides are TGTGCCAGCATTCACCGGGGGGGTCAGAACACTGAAGCTTTCTTT.

This sequence joins TRBV19 and TRBJ1-4; D perhaps matches TRBD1 (6 bases). This CDR3 has 16 residues. Germline CDR1 is LNHDA and CDR2 is SQIVND (reference sequence). V lost 7 bases to trimming and J lost 0 bases, with 15 bases between them. The CDR3 sequence is CASTRQGLATNEKLFF. The CDR3 bases are TGTGCCAGTACTAGGCAGGGGCTTGCAACTAATGAAAAACTGTTTTTT. Together with reference TRBV19 and TRBJ1-4, the CDR3 gives the full variable domain: DGGITQSPKYLFRKEGQNVTLSCEQNLNHDAMYWYRQDPGQGLRLIYYSQIVNDFQKGDIAEGYSVSREKKESFPLTVTSAQKNPTAFYLCASTRQGLATNEKLFFGSGTQLSVL.

V and J are TRBV4-1 and TRBJ1-2; D is uncertain. This CDR3 contains 16 residues. CDR1 MGHRA and CDR2 YSYEKL come from the germline V gene. Deletions cut 2 bases from V and 5 bases from J, with 18 bases between. The CDR3 DNA is TGCGCCAGCAGCCAACCAACGAGCAATCCTAGTTATGGCTACACCTTC. Its translation is CASSQPTSNPSYGYTF.

The chain joins TRBV5-8 to TRBJ1-4; 7 nucleotides agree with TRBD1. There are 15 residues in the CDR3. Germline V CDR1 and CDR2: SGHTS, YDEGEE. Losses at the gene ends were 4 bases for V and 7 bases for J; bases not matched to a gene: 10. The CDR3 spells CASSPRDSKFEKLFF. CDR3 sequence (DNA): TGTGCCAGCAGCCCCCGGGACAGCAAGTTTGAAAAACTGTTTTTT.

The CDR3 DNA is TGTGCCAGCAACACAGGACCAACTGAAGCTTTCTTT. This sequence encodes CASNTGPTEAFF. The gene calls are TRBV2 and TRBJ1-1; tentative D call: TRBD1 (5 bases). This CDR3 has 12 amino acids. Germline assignment: CDR1 SNHLY and CDR2 FYNNEI. V shed 7 bases and J shed 5 bases, with 11 bases lying between them.

The gene calls are TRBV27 and TRBJ2-1; 8 bases line up with TRBD2. This CDR3 contains 14 residues. The junction had 1 base not matched to a gene; V was cut back by 6 bases and J by 0 bases. The germline V gene has CDR1 MNHEY and CDR2 SMNVEV (reference sequence). The CDR3 loop is CASRLAGSYNEQFF. For the CDR3, the DNA is TGTGCCAGCAGGCTAGCGGGCTCCTACAATGAGCAGTTCTTC.

This chain connects TRBV28 to TRBJ2-3; 11 nucleotides align to TRBD2. The germline CDR1 and CDR2 sequences are MDHEN and SYDVKM. Trimming cost V 7 bases and J 14 bases; bases outside gene matches: 20. The CDR3 is 16 residues long. In DNA, the CDR3 is TGTGCCAGCATACGTTTCAGTGGGACTAGCGGTATCGGGTGGTATTTT. Protein sequence: CASIRFSGTSGIGWYF. The full variable domain, its missing parts supplied by reference TRBV28 and TRBJ2-3, is DVKVTQSSRYLVKRTGEKVFLECVQDMDHENMFWYRQDPGLGLRLIYFSYDVKMKEKGDIPEGYSVSREKKERFSLILESASTNQTSMYLCASIRFSGTSGIGWYFGPGTRLTVL.

J is TRBJ2-7 and V is TRBV5-4, with a weak D call TRBD2 (6 bases). This CDR3 spans 12 amino acids. The germline V gene has CDR1 SGHNT and CDR2 YYREEE (reference sequence). Trimming took off 1 base at V and 6 bases at J, with 8 bases between the two ends. CDR3 bases: TGTGCCAGCAGCTTGTGGGGGGTCGAGCAGTACTTC. Translating it yields CASSLWGVEQYF. Full variable domain (outside the CDR3, taken from reference TRBV5-4 and TRBJ2-7): ETGVTQSPTHLIKTRGQQVTLRCSSQSGHNTVSWYQQALGQGPQFIFQYYREEENGRGNFPPRFSGLQFPNYSSELNVNALELDDSALYLCASSLWGVEQYFGPGTRLTVT.

The rearrangement uses TRBV27 and TRBJ2-5, with 8 bases identical to TRBD2. Trimming took 4 bases from V and 4 from J; bases not matched to a gene: 8. CDR1 is MNHEY and CDR2 is SMNVEV in the germline V gene (reference sequence). This CDR3 has 15 residues. CDR3 sequence reads: CASSSSGGPRETQYF. In DNA form, the CDR3 reads TGTGCCAGCAGTTCCTCGGGGGGGCCGAGAGAGACCCAGTACTTC.

The chain couples TRBV7-3 to TRBJ2-1; 8 bases line up with TRBD1. With 8 bases clipped from V and 2 bases from J, the junction kept 8 bases outside the gene matches. CDR1 and CDR2 from the germline V gene are SGHTA and FQGTGA. CDR3 size: 15 residues. The DNA of the CDR3 is TGTGCCAGCGGCACAACAGGGGGACCCTACAATGAGCAGTTCTTC. Translation: CASGTTGGPYNEQFF.

The gene calls are TRBV2 and TRBJ2-1; TRBD1 agrees at 7 bases. Unmatched junction bases numbered 12, after V lost 4 bases and J lost 3 bases. CDR3 length: 17 residues. CDR1 SNHLY and CDR2 FYNNEI come from the germline V gene. Here the CDR3 reads CASSVGGQTLIYNEQFF. In DNA, the CDR3 is TGTGCCAGCAGTGTAGGGGGCCAGACCCTAATCTACAATGAGCAGTTCTTC.

The chain recombines TRBV7-6 with TRBJ2-1; D might be TRBD1 (6 bases). This CDR3 region has 15 residues. Trimming removed 3 bases at V and 0 bases at J, with 9 bases between. Germline V lookup: CDR1 SGHVS, CDR2 FNYEAQ. The CDR3 loop reads CASSFTGSSYNEQFF. The CDR3 DNA reads TGTGCCAGCAGCTTTACAGGGAGCTCCTACAATGAGCAGTTCTTC.

The chain uses TRBV6-1 and TRBJ2-7; D possibly corresponds to TRBD1 (6 bases). The CDR3 runs to 15 residues. Germline V lookup: CDR1 MNHNS, CDR2 SASEGT. Trimming shortened V by 1 base and J by 3 bases, and 13 bases separated the two germline ends. CDR3 residues: CASSEGVGTSYEQYF. DNA for the CDR3: TGTGCCAGCAGTGAAGGCGTCGGGACAAGCTACGAGCAGTACTTC.